This T cell receptor beta chain was documented in a study of cytomegalovirus exposure and HLA in healthy donors. General study findings and limits: Fewer N-insertions than the roughly 670-donor mean were reportedly shown by an Asian-associated ancestry cluster in a later analysis.

On this clone itself: Its antigen is currently unknown.

The primer mix had 60 Vbeta and 13 Jbeta primers. Produced via immunoSEQ multiplex PCR; TCRdb's table is partial and in-frame only. In the table there are about 200,000 clones, approximately 80% of which are singletons. The CDR3 contains 13 residues. Germline CDR1 reads PRHDT; CDR2 reads FYEKMQ (reference sequence). The V gene end was trimmed by 0 bases and the J gene end by 11 bases; junction bases not matched to a gene: 4. The origin of this receptor is a woman in her twenties or thirties in good health and CMV-seronegative. The rearrangement uses TRBV13 and TRBJ1-1; 9 bases match TRBD1. Sequenced material: PBMCs. The CDR3 nucleotides read TGTGCCAGCAGCTTAGGGGACAGGGGTGAGGCTTTCTTT. This codes for CASSLGDRGEAFF.